This T cell receptor beta chain stems from a study of control samples from healthy donors and cancer patients. The assay was immunoSEQ multiplex PCR, and TCRdb's table has in-frame clones only and misses some. This table holds about 160,000 clones, approximately 93% found once. The TCR originated in a middle-aged woman in good health. What was sequenced was blood.

The CDR3 loop reads CASSLGASTDTQYF. CDR3 DNA: TGTGCCAGCTCACTTGGGGCCTCTACAGATACGCAGTATTTT. The chain uses TRBV18 and TRBJ2-3; D is possibly TRBD1 (5 bases). There are 14 residues in the CDR3. V lost 4 bases to trimming and J lost 3 bases, with 11 bases between them. Germline CDR1 reads KGHSH; CDR2 reads LQKENI.